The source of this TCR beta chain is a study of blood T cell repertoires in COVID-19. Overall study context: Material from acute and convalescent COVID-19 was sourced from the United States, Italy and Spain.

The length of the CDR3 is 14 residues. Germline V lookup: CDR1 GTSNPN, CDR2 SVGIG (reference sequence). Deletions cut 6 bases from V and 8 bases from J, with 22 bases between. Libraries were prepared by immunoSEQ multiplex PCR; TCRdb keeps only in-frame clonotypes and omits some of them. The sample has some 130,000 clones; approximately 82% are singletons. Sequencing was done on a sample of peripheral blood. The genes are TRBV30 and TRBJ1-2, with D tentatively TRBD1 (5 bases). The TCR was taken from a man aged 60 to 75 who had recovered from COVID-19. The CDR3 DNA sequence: TGTGCCTGCAGCCGGCGCGGGACGGGGGAGGGCTACACCTTC. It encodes CACSRRGTGEGYTF.